This T cell receptor (beta chain) was profiled in a study of shared clonotypes between healthy human individuals. Study-wide findings and caveats: What naive subsets generally showed was a larger estimated richness than memory subsets showed. Clonotypes not shared had lower generation probabilities than those common to all four donors.

A word on this clone: What it recognizes is unknown.

CD45RO-negative CD8 cells positively selected for CCR7 made up the naive population, which excluded terminally differentiated effector memory CD45RA+ cells. Between the trimmed V and J ends, which lost 2 bases and 6 bases, there was a span of 17 bases. The CDR3 extends over 15 amino acids. In germline, CDR1 is MDHEN, CDR2 SYDVKM. An even split of each subset's genomic DNA across several immunoSEQ plates was performed. TCRdb's table, derived via immunoSEQ multiplex PCR, lists solely in-frame clones and lacks some. The sample yields about 2.1 million clones, roughly 95% seen once. V gene TRBV28 combines with J gene TRBJ2-7; no reliable D call. Sample: naive CD8+ T cells from PBMCs. The receptor comes from a man in his late teens or twenties in good health. Some clones in this sample may be carry-over from other donors' samples. The CDR3 nucleotides are TGTGCCAGCAGTTTAGGATTGCGTATCGAGGCCGAGCAGTACTTC. This translates into CASSLGLRIEAEQYF.